A selection of T cell receptor beta chains follows, all from one sample in a study of vaccination effects on CD4 cells after COVID-19. Some clones are missing from TCRdb's copy, which holds only in-frame ones; the method was immunoSEQ multiplex PCR. The repertoire holds 70,000 to 95,000 clones, with 60% to 80% as singletons. These TCRs are of unknown antigen specificity. The sample here was CD4+ T cells from PBMCs cultured with HCoV-OC43 spike peptides, taken after COVID-19 vaccination. Source of these receptors: a human donor who received a COVID-19 vaccine. CDR3s include the opening cysteine and the closing phenylalanine or tryptophan. The D gene is left open where the match is weak. Some rows mark clone size as missing; the rest say once, few, many or name a class of expanded clone.

v_gene	abundance	j_gene	d_gene	CDR3nt	CDR3aa
TRBV18	few	TRBJ1-1	NA	TGTGCCAGCTCGACGATTCAAATCGGTTTGAACACTGAAGCTTTCTTT	CASSTIQIGLNTEAFF
TRBV6-6	NA	TRBJ2-1	NA	TGTGCCAGCTTCGCCCTTGGGAATGAGCAGTTCTTC	CASFALGNEQFF
TRBV5-4	NA	TRBJ2-2	NA	TGTGCCAGCTCGGGAAAGACAGGCCTGAACACCGGGGAGCTGTTTTTT	CASSGKTGLNTGELFF
TRBV19	NA	TRBJ2-1	TRBD1	TGTGCCAGTAGTATTGGGACAGGGCTATACAATGAGCAGTTCTTC	CASSIGTGLYNEQFF
TRBV5-5	NA	TRBJ2-5	NA	TGTGCCAGCAACGGCGGGGTACAGGAGACCCAGTACTTC	CASNGGVQETQYF
TRBV5-1	NA	TRBJ1-1	NA	TGCGCCAGCTTTGAACAGAGCAACACTGAAGCTTTCTTT	CASFEQSNTEAFF
TRBV11-2	few	TRBJ1-1	NA	TGTGCCAGCAGCTTTAGCCAGGAAGCTTTCTTT	CASSFSQEAFF
TRBV5-1	NA	TRBJ2-3	NA	TGCGCCAGCAGCGTCCAGGGAACCGATACGCAGTATTTT	CASSVQGTDTQYF
TRBV6-4	NA	TRBJ2-5	NA	TGTGCCAGCATCATATTAATAGAGAACGAAGAGACCCAGTACTTC	CASIILIENEETQYF
TRBV24-1	NA	TRBJ2-1	NA	TGTGCCACCAGACCCCAGGGACCGTACAATGAGCAGTTCTTC	CATRPQGPYNEQFF
TRBV12-3/TRBV12-4	NA	TRBJ2-5	NA	TGTGCCAGCAGGGCGGCCGGAGAGACCCAGTACTTC	CASRAAGETQYF
TRBV6-5	NA	TRBJ2-3	NA	TGTGCCAGCAGTTTAGGGGGGGGAGGAGCAGATACGCAGTATTTT	CASSLGGGGADTQYF
TRBV4-1	NA	TRBJ1-6	NA	TGCGCCAGCAGCCAAGATCGCGGCGGTGTTTCACCCCTCCACTTT	CASSQDRGGVSPLHF
TRBV19	few	TRBJ1-4	NA	TGTGCCAGTAGTAGTAGACAGTGGACAACTAATGAAAAACTGTTTTTT	CASSSRQWTTNEKLFF
TRBV19	NA	TRBJ1-5	NA	TGTGCCAGTAGGGATCTCCGTCAGCCCCAGCATTTT	CASRDLRQPQHF
TRBV5-4	few	TRBJ2-3	NA	TGTGCCAGCAGCTTGGCAGGCACAGATACGCAGTATTTT	CASSLAGTDTQYF
TRBV7-8	NA	TRBJ1-1	TRBD1	TGTGCCAGCAGCTTTTATAAGGACAGGGTGAACACTGAAGCTTTCTTT	CASSFYKDRVNTEAFF
TRBV10-3	NA	TRBJ2-5	TRBD1	TGTGCCATCAGGAGACAGGGGGACCAAGAGACCCAGTACTTC	CAIRRQGDQETQYF
TRBV13	NA	TRBJ2-2	NA	TGTGCCAGCAGCTTAAACTCCCGGTGGATTAGCGCCGCCGGGGAGCTGTTTTTT	CASSLNSRWISAAGELFF
TRBV19	NA	TRBJ2-3	NA	TGTGCCAGTAGTATTAAGGGCGGGGGCCGCCTAAATACGCAGTATTTT	CASSIKGGGRLNTQYF
TRBV6-1	NA	TRBJ1-1	NA	TGTGCCAGCCGGGGCCCGAACACTGAAGCTTTCTTT	CASRGPNTEAFF
TRBV5-1	NA	TRBJ1-4	NA	TGCGCCAGCAGCGGCGGGACTTCTGATGAAAAACTGTTTTTT	CASSGGTSDEKLFF
TRBV3-1/TRBV3-2	NA	TRBJ2-3	TRBD2	TGTGCCAGCACCGGGGGACTAGGAGTGAGAGATACGCAGTATTTT	CASTGGLGVRDTQYF
TRBV25-1	NA	TRBJ1-5	NA	TGTGCCAGCAGTGAATCTGGGGGCATGAGGAATCAGCCCCAGCATTTT	CASSESGGMRNQPQHF
TRBV7-2	NA	TRBJ1-2	TRBD1	TGTGCCAGCAGCTCAAAATCGACAGGGGAGAATGGCTACACCTTC	CASSSKSTGENGYTF
TRBV27	few	TRBJ1-1	NA	TGTGCCAGCAGTTTACTGGGGGGCGCCGAGGCTTTCTTT	CASSLLGGAEAFF
TRBV6-2/TRBV6-3	NA	TRBJ2-6	NA	TGTGCCAGCAGTTACCGCCACTCTGGGGCCAACGTCCTGACTTTC	CASSYRHSGANVLTF
TRBV29-1	NA	TRBJ2-3	TRBD2	TGCAGCGTCCCCCCGGGACTAGCGGGGGGACACACAGATACGCAGTATTTT	CSVPPGLAGGHTDTQYF
TRBV29-1	few	TRBJ2-1	NA	TGCAGCGTCGCACCCCGGGACCAGCCTGAGCAGTTCTTC	CSVAPRDQPEQFF
TRBV7-6	few	TRBJ2-3	NA	TGTGCCAGCAGCTTAGCGCTGCGGAACACAGATACGCAGTATTTT	CASSLALRNTDTQYF
TRBV7-2	NA	TRBJ2-3	NA	TGTGCCAGCAGCTTGAACGGACTCGATACGCAGTATTTT	CASSLNGLDTQYF
TRBV4-2	NA	TRBJ2-2	NA	TGTGCCAGCAGCCATACGGCGGCAGGCACCGGGGAGCTGTTTTTT	CASSHTAAGTGELFF
TRBV4-1	few	TRBJ1-3	NA	TGCGCCAGCAGCCAGAGTAGGGATTTCGATCGAAACACCATATATTTT	CASSQSRDFDRNTIYF
TRBV5-5	NA	TRBJ1-5	TRBD1	TGTGCCAGCTCCAGCTTTACAGGGGGCAATCAGCCCCAGCATTTT	CASSSFTGGNQPQHF
TRBV5-1	once	TRBJ1-2	NA	TGCGCCAGCAGCTTGGAGGGGAACTATGGCTACACCTTC	CASSLEGNYGYTF
TRBV12-3/TRBV12-4	NA	TRBJ1-3	TRBD1	TGTGCCAGCCAGACAGGGTACGGAAACACCATATATTTT	CASQTGYGNTIYF